These T cell receptor beta chains were read from a single sample in a study of shared clonotypes between healthy human individuals. Sequencing used immunoSEQ multiplex PCR; TCRdb keeps in-frame clones, though not all of them. Of around 2,000,000 clones in the sample, roughly 94% were seen once. Sequenced material: naive CD8+ T cells sorted from blood. The source of these receptors is a young man in good health. CDR3s include the opening cysteine and the closing phenylalanine or tryptophan. The D gene is left open where the match is weak. Size tells how often a clone was seen (once, few, many) or the class of an expanded clone, and some rows leave it out.

TRBJ1-2 | NA | TRBV29-1 | TRBD1 | CSVEVSGGGYGYTF | TGCAGCGTTGAAGTATCAGGGGGTGGCTATGGCTACACCTTC
TRBJ1-1 | NA | TRBV28 | NA | CASSFYLTEAFF | TGTGCCAGCAGTTTTTACTTGACTGAAGCTTTCTTT
TRBJ1-5 | NA | TRBV7-2 | NA | CASSFLAYQPQHF | TGTGCCAGCAGCTTCCTCGCTTATCAGCCCCAGCATTTT
TRBJ2-1 | NA | TRBV6-1 | NA | CASSEDGGSYNEQFF | TGTGCCAGCAGTGAAGACGGAGGTTCCTACAATGAGCAGTTCTTC
TRBJ1-4 | NA | TRBV2 | NA | CASSELAGAEKLFF | TGTGCCAGCAGTGAATTGGCAGGGGCCGAAAAACTGTTTTTT
TRBJ2-7 | NA | TRBV10-3 | NA | CAIAGSEATYEQYF | TGTGCCATCGCGGGGTCCGAGGCTACCTACGAGCAGTACTTC
TRBJ2-6 | NA | TRBV5-6 | NA | CASSRGAGANVLTF | TGTGCCAGCAGCCGCGGGGCCGGGGCCAACGTCCTGACTTTC
TRBJ1-5 | NA | TRBV7-9 | NA | CASSPSAGRNQPQHF | TGTGCCAGCAGCCCCTCCGCAGGGCGTAATCAGCCCCAGCATTTT
TRBJ2-7 | NA | TRBV6-5 | TRBD1 | CASSQAGTGSYEQYF | TGTGCCAGCAGCCAGGCGGGGACAGGATCCTACGAGCAGTACTTC
TRBJ2-5 | NA | TRBV7-6 | NA | CASSLLQGGGETQYF | TGTGCCAGCAGCTTACTACAGGGGGGGGGAGAGACCCAGTACTTC
TRBJ2-6 | NA | TRBV6-5 | NA | CASSYSQGYGANVLTF | TGTGCCAGCAGTTACTCACAGGGTTACGGGGCCAACGTCCTGACTTTC
TRBJ1-2 | NA | TRBV9 | TRBD1 | CASSVALGGNGYTF | TGTGCCAGCAGCGTAGCTTTAGGGGGCAATGGCTACACCTTC
TRBJ1-2 | NA | TRBV2 | TRBD1 | CASRETGNYGYTF | TGTGCCAGCAGGGAGACAGGGAACTATGGCTACACCTTC
TRBJ1-1 | once | TRBV9 | NA | CASSVGAGEEEEAFF | TGTGCCAGCAGCGTAGGGGCAGGGGAGGAAGAGGAAGCTTTCTTT
TRBJ2-5 | once | TRBV9 | TRBD2 | CASNAGVAQETQYF | TGTGCCAGCAACGCGGGAGTGGCGCAAGAGACCCAGTACTTC
TRBJ2-7 | NA | TRBV21-1 | NA | CASSKYLEQTTGEIPYEQYF | TGTGCCAGCAGCAAATATTTAGAGCAGACCACAGGGGAGATACCCTACGAGCAGTACTTC
TRBJ2-7 | few | TRBV27 | TRBD1 | CASSLKDRGYEQYF | TGTGCCAGCAGTTTAAAGGACAGGGGATACGAGCAGTACTTC
TRBJ1-1 | NA | TRBV4-3 | NA | CASSHPSEGFSEAFF | TGCGCCAGCAGCCATCCCTCGGAGGGATTTAGTGAAGCTTTCTTT
TRBJ1-4 | NA | TRBV25-1 | NA | CASSEYGGGPNEKLFF | TGTGCCAGCAGTGAATATGGGGGTGGGCCGAATGAAAAACTGTTTTTT
TRBJ1-1 | NA | TRBV27 | NA | CASSPQLGGNTEAFF | TGTGCCAGCAGTCCCCAACTTGGGGGGAACACTGAAGCTTTCTTT
TRBJ2-1 | NA | TRBV7-2 | NA | CASSLARGQSSYNEQFF | TGTGCCAGCAGCTTAGCGCGTGGTCAGAGCTCCTACAATGAGCAGTTCTTC
TRBJ2-7 | NA | TRBV27 | TRBD2 | CASSFSSGASYEQYF | TGTGCCAGCAGTTTCTCTAGCGGGGCTTCCTACGAGCAGTACTTC
TRBJ2-1 | NA | TRBV30 | TRBD1 | CACDTGTGLYNEQFF | TGTGCCTGCGATACCGGGACAGGGCTCTACAATGAGCAGTTCTTC
TRBJ2-2 | NA | TRBV4-3 | NA | CASSQGSAGRTGELFF | TGCGCCAGCAGCCAGGGTTCGGCAGGACGGACCGGGGAGCTGTTTTTT
TRBJ2-1 | NA | TRBV27 | NA | CASSTMGVRASSYNEQFF | TGTGCCAGCAGTACTATGGGGGTTCGGGCGAGCTCCTACAATGAGCAGTTCTTC
TRBJ2-1 | NA | TRBV6-5 | NA | CASSYSEGRHEQFF | TGTGCCAGCAGTTACTCCGAGGGAAGGCATGAGCAGTTCTTC
TRBJ2-2 | NA | TRBV11-2 | TRBD2 | CATSGTSGGSNTGELFF | TGTGCCACTTCCGGGACTAGCGGGGGGTCGAACACCGGGGAGCTGTTTTTT
TRBJ2-1 | NA | TRBV15 | NA | CATAVLAERNEQFF | TGTGCCACCGCGGTCCTAGCAGAGCGCAATGAGCAGTTCTTC
TRBJ1-5 | NA | TRBV4-1 | TRBD1 | CASSQSTGENQPQHF | TGCGCCAGCAGCCAGTCGACAGGGGAAAATCAGCCCCAGCATTTT
TRBJ1-3 | NA | TRBV7-9 | NA | CASSLEAASGNTIYF | TGTGCCAGCAGCTTAGAGGCAGCCTCTGGAAACACCATATATTTT
TRBJ1-2 | NA | TRBV6-6 | NA | CASSDVWYTF | TGTGCCAGCAGTGACGTGTGGTACACCTTC
TRBJ1-5 | NA | TRBV4-2 | NA | CASSHTQDSNQPQHF | TGTGCCAGCAGCCATACACAGGATAGCAATCAGCCCCAGCATTTT
TRBJ1-1 | NA | TRBV6-5 | NA | CASSYFGDLAGAEAFF | TGTGCCAGCAGTTACTTCGGGGACCTTGCTGGGGCTGAAGCTTTCTTT
TRBJ2-3 | NA | TRBV28 | TRBD2 | CASSLLAGGTDTQYF | TGTGCCAGCAGCCTACTAGCGGGGGGCACAGATACGCAGTATTTT
TRBJ2-7 | NA | TRBV18 | TRBD1 | CASSPPGQGAYEQYF | TGTGCCAGCTCACCACCAGGGCAGGGGGCCTACGAGCAGTACTTC
TRBJ2-5 | NA | TRBV9 | NA | CASSVRGLHQETQYF | TGTGCCAGCAGCGTACGCGGGTTACACCAAGAGACCCAGTACTTC
TRBJ2-3 | NA | TRBV6-6 | NA | CASSYGAEPSTDTQYF | TGTGCCAGCAGTTACGGTGCGGAACCTAGCACAGATACGCAGTATTTT
TRBJ1-3 | NA | TRBV28 | NA | CASSLVGPSGNTIYF | TGTGCCAGCAGTTTAGTAGGCCCCTCTGGAAACACCATATATTTT
TRBJ1-1 | NA | TRBV27 | NA | CASSPLWVGGGAEAFF | TGTGCCAGCAGTCCCCTTTGGGTGGGTGGGGGCGCAGAAGCTTTCTTT
TRBJ2-1 | NA | TRBV9 | TRBD1 | CASSSWTGKNEQFF | TGTGCCAGCAGCTCTTGGACAGGGAAGAATGAGCAGTTCTTC
TRBJ2-7 | NA | TRBV27 | TRBD1 | CASSLQPTGVPYEQYF | TGTGCCAGCAGTTTACAGCCGACAGGGGTCCCCTACGAGCAGTACTTC
TRBJ2-1 | NA | TRBV27 | NA | CASSYYNEQFF | TGTGCCAGCAGCTATTACAATGAGCAGTTCTTC
TRBJ2-2 | NA | TRBV5-8 | NA | CASSTFGELFF | TGTGCCAGCAGCACATTCGGGGAGCTGTTTTTT